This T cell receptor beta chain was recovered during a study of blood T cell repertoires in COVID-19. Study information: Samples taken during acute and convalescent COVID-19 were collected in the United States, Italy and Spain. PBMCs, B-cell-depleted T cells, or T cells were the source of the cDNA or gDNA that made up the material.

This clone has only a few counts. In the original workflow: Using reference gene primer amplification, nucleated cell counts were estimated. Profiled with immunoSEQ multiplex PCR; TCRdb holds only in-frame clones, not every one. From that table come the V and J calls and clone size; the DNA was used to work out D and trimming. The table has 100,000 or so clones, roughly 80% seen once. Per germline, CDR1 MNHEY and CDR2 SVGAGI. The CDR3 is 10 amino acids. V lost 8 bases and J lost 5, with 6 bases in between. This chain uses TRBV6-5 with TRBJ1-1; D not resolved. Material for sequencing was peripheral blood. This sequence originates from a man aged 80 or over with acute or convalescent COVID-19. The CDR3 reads CASGGTEAFF. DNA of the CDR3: TGTGCCAGCGGAGGAACTGAAGCTTTCTTT.